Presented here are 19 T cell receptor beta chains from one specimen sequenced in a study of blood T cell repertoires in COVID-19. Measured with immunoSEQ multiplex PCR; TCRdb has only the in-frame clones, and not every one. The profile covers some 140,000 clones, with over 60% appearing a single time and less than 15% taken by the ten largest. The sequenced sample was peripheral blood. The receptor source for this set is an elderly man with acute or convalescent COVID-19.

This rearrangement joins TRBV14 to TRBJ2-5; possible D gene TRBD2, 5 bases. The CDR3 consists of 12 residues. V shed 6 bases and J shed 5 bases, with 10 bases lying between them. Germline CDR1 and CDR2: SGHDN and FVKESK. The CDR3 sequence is CASSGPGETQYF. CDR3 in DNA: TGTGCCAGCAGTGGGCCGGGGGAGACCCAGTACTTC. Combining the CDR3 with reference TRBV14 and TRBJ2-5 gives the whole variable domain EAGVTQFPSHSVIEKGQTVTLRCDPISGHDNLYWYRRVMGKEIKFLLHFVKESKQDESGMPNNRFLAERTGGTYSTLKVQPAELEDSGVYFCASSGPGETQYFGPGTRLLVL.

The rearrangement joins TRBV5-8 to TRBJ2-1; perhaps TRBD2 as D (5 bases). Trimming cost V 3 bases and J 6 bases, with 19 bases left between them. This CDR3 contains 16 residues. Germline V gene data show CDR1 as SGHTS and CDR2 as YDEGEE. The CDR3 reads CASSSATSGNINEQFF. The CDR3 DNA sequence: TGTGCCAGCAGCTCGGCGACGAGCGGAAATATCAATGAGCAGTTCTTC. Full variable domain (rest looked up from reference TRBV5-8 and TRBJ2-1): EAGVTQSPTHLIKTRGQQATLRCSPISGHTSVYWYQQALGLGLQFLLWYDEGEERNRGNFPPRFSGRQFPNYSSELNVNALELEDSALYLCASSSATSGNINEQFFGPGTRLTVL.

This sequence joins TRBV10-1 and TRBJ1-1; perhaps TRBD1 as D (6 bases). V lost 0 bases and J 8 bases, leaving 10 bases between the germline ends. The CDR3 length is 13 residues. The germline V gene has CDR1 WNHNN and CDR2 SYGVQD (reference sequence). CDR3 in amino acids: CASSESRTDEAFF. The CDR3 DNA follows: TGCGCCAGCAGTGAGTCGCGGACAGACGAAGCTTTCTTT.

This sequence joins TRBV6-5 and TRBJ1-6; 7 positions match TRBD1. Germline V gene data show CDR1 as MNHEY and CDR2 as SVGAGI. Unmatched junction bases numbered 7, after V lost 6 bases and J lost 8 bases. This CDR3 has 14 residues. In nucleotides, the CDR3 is TGTGCCAGCAGCATAGGGGGCACGGATTCACCCCTCCACTTT. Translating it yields CASSIGGTDSPLHF.

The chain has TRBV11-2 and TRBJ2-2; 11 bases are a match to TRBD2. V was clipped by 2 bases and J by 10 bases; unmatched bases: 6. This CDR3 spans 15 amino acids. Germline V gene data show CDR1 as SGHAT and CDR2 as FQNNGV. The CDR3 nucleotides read TGTGCCAGCAGCTTATTTCTAGCGGGGGGCGTGGAGCTGTTTTTT. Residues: CASSLFLAGGVELFF.

CDR3 DNA sequence: TGTGCCAGCAGCAAAACGGCGGGGGCCACTGAAGCTTTCTTT. This codes for CASSKTAGATEAFF. The rearrangement uses TRBV5-6 and TRBJ1-1, with a tentative D call TRBD1 (6 bases). Trimming removed 4 bases at V and 4 bases at J, with 14 bases between. The germline gives CDR1 SGHDT, CDR2 YYEEEE. CDR3 length equals 14 residues.

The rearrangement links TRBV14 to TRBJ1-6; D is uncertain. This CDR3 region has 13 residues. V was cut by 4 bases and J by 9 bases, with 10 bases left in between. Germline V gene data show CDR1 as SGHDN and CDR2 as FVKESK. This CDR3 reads CASSPQQRSPLHF. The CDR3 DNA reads TGTGCCAGCAGCCCGCAGCAGCGTTCACCCCTCCACTTT.

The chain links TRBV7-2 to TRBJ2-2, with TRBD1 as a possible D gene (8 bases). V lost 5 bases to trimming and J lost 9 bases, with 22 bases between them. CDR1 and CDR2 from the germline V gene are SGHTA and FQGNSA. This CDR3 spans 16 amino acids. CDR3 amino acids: CASSPTTGGGSRELFF. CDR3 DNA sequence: TGTGCCAGCAGCCCTACCACAGGGGGGGGAAGCCGGGAGCTGTTTTTT.

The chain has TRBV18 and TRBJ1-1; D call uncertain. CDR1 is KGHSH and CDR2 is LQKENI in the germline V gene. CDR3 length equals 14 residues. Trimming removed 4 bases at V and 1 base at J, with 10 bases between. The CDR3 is CASSRSGSNTEAFF. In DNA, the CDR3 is TGTGCCAGCTCACGCAGTGGCTCGAACACTGAAGCTTTCTTT.

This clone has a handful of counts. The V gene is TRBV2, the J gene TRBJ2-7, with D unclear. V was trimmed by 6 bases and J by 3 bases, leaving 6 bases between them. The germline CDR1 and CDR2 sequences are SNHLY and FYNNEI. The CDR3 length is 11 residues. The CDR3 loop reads CASRQHYEQYF. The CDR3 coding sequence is TGTGCCAGCAGACAACACTACGAGCAGTACTTC.

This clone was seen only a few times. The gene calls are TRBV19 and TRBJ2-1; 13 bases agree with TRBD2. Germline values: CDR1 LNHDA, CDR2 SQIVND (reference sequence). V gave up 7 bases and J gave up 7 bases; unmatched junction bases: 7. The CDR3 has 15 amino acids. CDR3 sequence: CASTQLAGGPNEQFF. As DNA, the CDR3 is TGTGCCAGTACACAACTAGCGGGGGGGCCAAATGAGCAGTTCTTC.

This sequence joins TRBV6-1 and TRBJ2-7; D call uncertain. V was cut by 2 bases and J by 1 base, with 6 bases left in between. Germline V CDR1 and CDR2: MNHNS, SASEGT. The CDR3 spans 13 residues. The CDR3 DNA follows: TGTGCCAGCAGTGAAACAGTGTCCTACGAGCAGTACTTC. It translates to CASSETVSYEQYF.

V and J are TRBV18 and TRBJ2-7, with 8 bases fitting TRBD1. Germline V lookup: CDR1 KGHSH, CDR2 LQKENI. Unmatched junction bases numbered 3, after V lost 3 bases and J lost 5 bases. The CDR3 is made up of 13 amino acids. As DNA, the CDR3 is TGTGCCAGCTCACCGACAGGGGTCGACGAGCAGTACTTC. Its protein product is CASSPTGVDEQYF.

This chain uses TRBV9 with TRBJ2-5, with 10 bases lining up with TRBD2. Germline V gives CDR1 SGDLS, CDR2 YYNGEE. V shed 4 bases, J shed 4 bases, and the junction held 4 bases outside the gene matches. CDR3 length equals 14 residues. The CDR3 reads CASSPLAGAETQYF. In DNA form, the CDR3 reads TGTGCCAGCAGCCCTCTAGCGGGGGCAGAGACCCAGTACTTC.

CDR3 loop: CASSLARGGAYEQYF. For the CDR3, the DNA is TGTGCCAGCAGCCTAGCTCGAGGGGGGGCCTACGAGCAGTACTTC. The V and J genes are TRBV3-1 (or the pseudogene TRBV3-2) and TRBJ2-7; D perhaps matches TRBD2 (7 bases). Per the germline V gene, CDR1 is LGHDT and CDR2 is YNNKEL (reference sequence). The CDR3 sequence is 15 residues long. The V end was cut by 4 bases, the J end by 2 bases, with 15 bases between.

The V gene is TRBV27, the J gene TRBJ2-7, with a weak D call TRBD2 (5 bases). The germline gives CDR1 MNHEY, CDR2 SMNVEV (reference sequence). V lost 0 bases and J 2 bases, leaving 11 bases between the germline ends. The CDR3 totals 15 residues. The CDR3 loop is CASSLSSGVAYEQYF. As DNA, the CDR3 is TGTGCCAGCAGTTTATCATCCGGGGTAGCCTACGAGCAGTACTTC.

The chain's CDR3 is CASSVVEGYGYTF. The CDR3 region has the DNA TGTGCCAGCAGCGTAGTGGAGGGCTATGGCTACACCTTC. V usage is TRBV9 and J usage is TRBJ1-2; no reliable D call. The CDR3 length is 13 residues. Trimming left V 0 bases short and J 4 bases short, with 7 bases between. Germline-derived CDR1 and CDR2 are SGDLS and YYNGEE.

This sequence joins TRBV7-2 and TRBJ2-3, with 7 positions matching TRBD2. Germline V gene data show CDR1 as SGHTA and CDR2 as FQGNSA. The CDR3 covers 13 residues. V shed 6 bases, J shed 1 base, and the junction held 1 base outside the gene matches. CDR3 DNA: TGTGCCAGCAGAGCGGGGCGCACAGATACGCAGTATTTT. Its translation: CASRAGRTDTQYF.

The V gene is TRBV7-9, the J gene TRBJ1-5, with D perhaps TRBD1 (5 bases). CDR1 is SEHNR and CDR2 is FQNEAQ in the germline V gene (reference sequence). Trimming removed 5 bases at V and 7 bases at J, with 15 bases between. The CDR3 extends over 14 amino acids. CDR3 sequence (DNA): TGTGCCAGCAGCCGGACCGGGGGTAGCCAGCCCCAGCATTTT. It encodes CASSRTGGSQPQHF.